This record concerns one T cell receptor beta chain sequence. The antigen remains unidentified. The data derive from a study of PD-1 blockade in classical Hodgkin lymphoma. Overall study results and limits: A significant rise in TCR diversity by C4D1 was seen for CD4+ but not CD8+ cells. Complete responders entered with baseline diversity on par with newly diagnosed patients, the results showed.

With V trimmed by 4 bases and J by 9 bases, 7 bases remained unmatched. This CDR3 contains 15 residues. CDR1 is MNHNS and CDR2 is SASEGT in the germline V gene. TCRdb's copy holds only in-frame clones and misses some; the assay was immunoSEQ multiplex PCR. The sample contains 98,000 or so clones, roughly nine tenths of which appear only once. With no exception, relapse followed autologous stem cell transplantation in all patients, and brentuximab vedotin exposure varied. Best responses included complete response and partial response; otherwise, the best response was progressive disease. The clonotype originates from a human donor with classical Hodgkin lymphoma. V usage is TRBV6-1 and J usage is TRBJ2-1; 12 bases fit TRBD2. Sequencing was performed on peripheral blood mononuclear cells (PBMCs), taken before the second cycle of nivolumab. CDR3 in amino acids: CASSGRTSGKSEQFF. The DNA for the CDR3 is TGTGCCAGCAGTGGAAGGACTAGCGGGAAGAGTGAGCAGTTCTTC.